The 18 T cell receptor beta chains reported below all come from one sample, sequenced in a study of T-cell reconstitution after alpha-beta-depleted transplantation in children. Preparation of the TCRbeta library was carried out with unique molecular identifiers. Each CDR3 protein gets one entry after TCRdb re-called the PCR reads with MiXCR. This sample carries roughly 150,000 distinct CDR3 sequences, roughly 11% of them seen once, and the ten largest clones take 13%. The sequencing used PBMCs, collected before TCRalphabeta/CD19-depleted stem cell transplant. The origin of the receptors is a boy between 2 and 10 years old with acute myeloid leukemia, due to receive a stem cell transplant.

This clonotype was seen ten or more times. The chain uses TRBV5-1 and TRBJ1-3, with D possibly matching TRBD1 (5 bases). Germline CDR1 is SGHRS and CDR2 is YFSETQ. The CDR3 is 15 residues long. The V end lost 0 bases, the J end lost 7 bases, and 14 bases lay between the germline ends. The CDR3 DNA follows: TGCGCCAGCAGCTTGGCGTCGGGGGATTTGAACACCATATATTTT. As protein: CASSLASGDLNTIYF.

This sequence joins TRBV30 and TRBJ2-7; TRBD1 aligns across 7 bases. The CDR3 sequence is 12 residues long. Per the germline V gene, CDR1 is GTSNPN and CDR2 is SVGIG (reference sequence). Trimming at V came to 2 bases and at J to 9 bases, leaving 7 bases not matched to a gene. The CDR3 DNA sequence: TGTGCCTGGAGTCCGGGGACAGCCTGGCAGTACTTC. Amino acids: CAWSPGTAWQYF.

This clonotype was detected many times. This chain joins TRBV5-5 and TRBJ2-7; the D gene is possibly TRBD1 (5 bases). The CDR3 spans 15 residues. Trimming removed 1 base from V and 2 bases from J, with 13 bases in between. CDR1 and CDR2 (germline): SGHKS, YYEKEE (reference sequence). In nucleotides, the CDR3 is TGTGCCAGCAGCTTGATCAGGGCCACCCCCTACGAGCAGTACTTC. Translating gives CASSLIRATPYEQYF.

This clonotype was picked up one time. The rearrangement links TRBV20-1 to TRBJ2-3; D is unclear. Trimming pared 1 base from V and 5 bases from J, leaving 19 bases between. The germline V gene encodes CDR1 DFQATT and CDR2 SNEGSKA (reference sequence). This CDR3 comprises 16 residues. The CDR3 DNA reads TGCAGTGCTAGAGCGAGACCAGTTGGATGGGGAGATACGCAGTATTTT. Its protein is CSARARPVGWGDTQYF.

This clonotype was seen more than once but under ten times. The genes are TRBV7-9 and TRBJ1-2; tentatively, D is TRBD1 (5 bases). This CDR3 contains 14 residues. Trimming took off 5 bases at V and 7 bases at J, with 17 bases between the two ends. Germline V lookup: CDR1 SEHNR, CDR2 FQNEAQ (reference sequence). Here the CDR3 reads CASSSWDLSGGYTF. CDR3 in DNA: TGTGCCAGCAGCAGCTGGGACTTATCGGGTGGCTACACCTTC.

Many counts were recorded for this clonotype. This chain joins TRBV7-6 and TRBJ2-3; TRBD1 matches at 8 bases. Per the germline V gene, CDR1 is SGHVS and CDR2 is FNYEAQ. The ends lost 5 bases at V and 3 bases at J; junction bases unmatched: 10. The CDR3 loop spans 16 amino acids. The CDR3 DNA sequence: TGTGCCAGCAGCCCGAGGACAGGGAGATGGACAGATACGCAGTATTTT. Encoded protein: CASSPRTGRWTDTQYF.

Concerning this clonotype: Given a much more abundant clone one base away, this may be a read error. The CDR3 DNA reads TGTGCCAGCAGCCTCGGGTACCTACATACCTACGAGCAGTACTTC. This gives the protein CASSLGYLHTYEQYF. J is TRBJ2-7 and V is TRBV5-8; no clear D. Trimming stripped 4 bases from V and 2 bases from J, with 16 bases between. The CDR3 has 15 residues. CDR1 SGHTS and CDR2 YDEGEE come from the germline V gene.

This clonotype was seen ten or more times. The chain joins TRBV4-1 to TRBJ2-3, with no clear D. Looked up from germline, CDR1 is MGHRA and CDR2 is YSYEKL. The ends were cut back, 4 bases at V and 5 bases at J, with 7 bases in the middle. This CDR3 has 12 amino acids. The chain's CDR3 is CASSLQEDTQYF. The DNA for the CDR3 is TGCGCCAGCAGCCTCCAGGAAGATACGCAGTATTTT.

This clonotype showed up many times. The V gene is TRBV29-1, the J gene TRBJ1-5, with a possible D match to TRBD1 (6 bases). CDR1 SQVTM and CDR2 ANQGSEA come from the germline V gene. The CDR3 consists of 12 residues. The V end was cut by 5 bases, the J end by 7 bases, with 12 bases between. The CDR3 here is CSVSKGGQPQHF. For the CDR3, the DNA is TGCAGCGTTTCCAAGGGGGGACAGCCCCAGCATTTT.

This clonotype was observed many times. The chain links TRBV5-1 to TRBJ2-3; TRBD1 agrees at 7 bases. After removal of 4 bases from V and 2 bases from J, the junction contained 4 bases not matched to a gene. Germline CDR1 reads SGHRS; CDR2 reads YFSETQ. The CDR3 covers 14 residues. For the CDR3, the DNA is TGCGCCAGCAGCGGGGGACAGTACACAGATACGCAGTATTTT. Residues: CASSGGQYTDTQYF.

This clonotype was counted many times. V usage is TRBV6-6 and J usage is TRBJ1-1; the D is unclear. This CDR3 region has 13 residues. In germline, CDR1 is MNHNY, CDR2 SVGAGI (reference sequence). V shed 6 bases and J shed 4 bases, with 12 bases lying between them. The CDR3 DNA reads as TGTGCCAGCAGCAACGACGGGGTCACTGAAGCTTTCTTT. This encodes CASSNDGVTEAFF.

This clonotype was counted ten times or more. The chain carries TRBV20-1 and TRBJ1-6; D is unresolved. Trimming stripped 8 bases from V and 8 bases from J, with 13 bases between. The CDR3 extends over 12 amino acids. CDR1 is DFQATT and CDR2 is SNEGSKA in the germline V gene (reference sequence). In DNA form, the CDR3 reads TGCAGTTCACTAGCGGGGTATTCACCCCTCCACTTT. This translates into CSSLAGYSPLHF.

This clonotype was detected many times. The J gene is TRBJ2-3, the V gene TRBV29-1, with D possibly TRBD2 on 5 matching bases. With 2 bases removed from V and 0 bases from J, the gap between germline ends came to 12 bases. The CDR3 runs to 15 residues. Per germline, CDR1 SQVTM and CDR2 ANQGSEA. CDR3 protein: CSVEKPGRSTDTQYF. CDR3 nucleotide sequence: TGCAGCGTTGAAAAACCGGGGAGAAGCACAGATACGCAGTATTTT.

This clonotype was seen many times. The rearrangement uses TRBV20-1 and TRBJ2-5; 11 nucleotides match TRBD2. The germline V gene encodes CDR1 DFQATT and CDR2 SNEGSKA (reference sequence). V was clipped by 6 bases and J by 5 bases; unmatched bases: 11. The CDR3 has 15 amino acids. CDR3 DNA: TGCAGTGCCCTCCCACTAGCGGGAGTAGGGGAGACCCAGTACTTC. It is translated as CSALPLAGVGETQYF.

This clonotype was seen at least ten times. The J gene is TRBJ2-2, the V gene TRBV24-1, with 8 nucleotides matching TRBD2. This CDR3 comprises 15 residues. Unmatched junction bases numbered 6, after V lost 6 bases and J lost 4 bases. Per germline, CDR1 KGHDR and CDR2 SFDVKD. The CDR3 DNA is TGTGCCACCAGTCGAAGCGGGAGCACCACCGGGGAGCTGTTTTTT. It yields the protein CATSRSGSTTGELFF.

Many counts were recorded for this clonotype. The chain uses TRBV11-2 and TRBJ2-2, with D maybe TRBD2 (6 bases). The V gene's germline CDR1 is SGHAT and CDR2 FQNNGV. The CDR3 is made up of 14 amino acids. The germline V and J ends were trimmed by 6 bases and 5 bases, with 13 bases remaining between them. The CDR3 DNA follows: TGTGCCAGCAGGGGACTCCCGGGTACCGGGGAGCTGTTTTTT. It specifies CASRGLPGTGELFF.

This clonotype appeared many times. The genes are TRBV10-1 and TRBJ1-1, with D possibly TRBD1 on 6 matching bases. There are 13 residues in the CDR3. The ends were cut back, 4 bases at V and 7 bases at J, with 13 bases in the middle. Per germline, CDR1 WNHNN and CDR2 SYGVQD (reference sequence). CDR3 amino acids: CASSGARGLEAFF. The CDR3 region has the DNA TGCGCCAGCAGTGGGGCCAGGGGCCTTGAAGCTTTCTTT.

The sample holds a few counts of this clonotype. The V and J genes are TRBV19 and TRBJ2-1; the match to TRBD2 covers 10 bases. Germline V lookup: CDR1 LNHDA, CDR2 SQIVND (reference sequence). The CDR3 runs 15 residues. With 4 bases clipped from V and 0 bases from J, the junction kept 0 bases outside the gene matches. For the CDR3, the DNA is TGTGCCAGTAGTACTAGCGGGAGCTCCTACAATGAGCAGTTCTTC. Protein product: CASSTSGSSYNEQFF.